The 15 T cell receptor beta chains given below trace back to one sample, sequenced in a study of CD8 T cells in ankylosing spondylitis. MiXCR, applied by TCRdb to the 5' RACE reads, yields one record per CDR3 protein. Here the sample spans 150,000 to 200,000 distinct CDR3 sequences, 15% to 20% being singletons. Source material: blood, either unsorted or a sorted T cell fraction (not recorded which). These TCRs come from a male donor aged 5-29 years with ankylosing spondylitis or in good health (not recorded which).

This clonotype has a handful of counts. The rearrangement links TRBV23-1 to TRBJ2-7, with D hard to call. TRBV23-1 is an ORF, with its function uncertain. The CDR3 sequence is 11 residues long. V was shortened by 4 bases and J by 2 bases, with 3 bases between the two germline ends. Written as DNA, the CDR3 is TGCGCCAGCAGTCCTGCCTACGAGCAGTACTTC. This translates into CASSPAYEQYF.

This clonotype was seen ten or more times. CDR3 region: CASSYGQPSTDTQYF. CDR3 nucleotide sequence: TGTGCCAGCAGTTACGGACAACCTAGCACAGATACGCAGTATTTT. V gene TRBV6-5 combines with J gene TRBJ2-3; perhaps TRBD1 as D (5 bases). Trimming stripped 2 bases from V and 0 bases from J, with 9 bases between. Germline V lookup: CDR1 MNHEY, CDR2 SVGAGI. CDR3 size: 15 residues.

In its sample, this clonotype was seen many times. CDR3 amino acids: CASNPGTGFAYEQYF. Written as DNA, the CDR3 is TGTGCCAGCAACCCTGGGACAGGGTTCGCCTACGAGCAGTACTTC. The rearrangement joins TRBV9 to TRBJ2-7, with 9 bases fitting TRBD1. The V segment lost 6 bases and the J segment 2 bases; nucleotides outside the gene matches: 9. This CDR3 region has 15 residues. Germline loops: CDR1 SGDLS, CDR2 YYNGEE.

The J gene is TRBJ2-6, the V gene TRBV29-1, with D possibly TRBD1 on 5 matching bases. The CDR3 is 15 amino acids. V lost 6 bases, J lost 2 bases, and 14 bases lay in between. The V gene's germline CDR1 is SQVTM and CDR2 ANQGSEA. The CDR3 spells CSVLVEQAGANVLTF. In DNA form, the CDR3 reads TGCAGCGTGTTAGTTGAACAGGCTGGGGCCAACGTCCTGACTTTC.

This clonotype was observed at least ten times. V gene TRBV19 combines with J gene TRBJ2-1; 12 nucleotides line up with TRBD2. The CDR3 consists of 17 residues. Trimming cost V 4 bases and J 4 bases; bases outside gene matches: 8. CDR1 LNHDA and CDR2 SQIVND come from the germline V gene (reference sequence). CDR3 DNA sequence: TGTGCCAGTAGTAGCCGACTAGCGGGAGAAAAGTACAATGAGCAGTTCTTC. Translation gives CASSSRLAGEKYNEQFF.

The CDR3 DNA sequence: TGTGCCATCAGTGACCAAGAGACCCAGTACTTC. Encoded protein: CAISDQETQYF. The chain links TRBV10-3 to TRBJ2-5, with D unresolved. This CDR3 is built from 11 residues. Germline V gene lookup returns CDR1 ENHRY and CDR2 SYGVKD. Trimming took 3 bases from V and 1 from J, leaving 0 bases between them.

There are many counts of this clonotype. The V and J genes are TRBV30 and TRBJ1-1; D call uncertain. The germline CDR1 and CDR2 sequences are GTSNPN and SVGIG (reference sequence). V was shortened by 5 bases and J by 1 base, with 17 bases between the two germline ends. The CDR3 runs 15 residues. DNA of the CDR3: TGTGCCTGGGCACGCGAGGGCGCGAAGAACACTGAAGCTTTCTTT. This translates into CAWAREGAKNTEAFF.

The chain employs TRBV10-3 and TRBJ2-7, with TRBD1 matching over 11 bases. This CDR3 region has 12 residues. Per germline, CDR1 ENHRY and CDR2 SYGVKD. V gave up 6 bases and J gave up 7 bases; unmatched junction bases: 2. The CDR3 sequence is CAISGTGGEQYF. The CDR3 nucleotides are TGTGCCATCAGCGGGACAGGGGGGGAGCAGTACTTC.

In this sample, this clonotype turned up a few times. The chain joins TRBV30 to TRBJ2-3; D perhaps matches TRBD1 (6 bases). V dropped 4 bases and J dropped 13 bases, with 21 bases sitting between them. The CDR3 spans 13 residues. Germline lookup yields CDR1 GTSNPN and CDR2 SVGIG (reference sequence). The DNA for the CDR3 is TGTGCCTGGAATCAGGGGTCACAGGGTCGAGAGTATTTT. Encoded protein: CAWNQGSQGREYF.

The chain couples TRBV29-1 to TRBJ2-5, with 10 bases that match TRBD2. In germline, CDR1 is SQVTM, CDR2 ANQGSEA. There are 18 residues in the CDR3. V was pared by 0 bases and J by 4 bases, with 14 bases of the junction left unmatched. The CDR3: CSVEDTPLAGGGTETQYF. The CDR3 nucleotides read TGCAGCGTTGAAGATACACCCTTAGCGGGAGGAGGGACAGAGACCCAGTACTTC.

This clonotype was seen ten or more times. The chain combines TRBV11-3 with TRBJ2-1; D unclear. Trimming cost V 4 bases and J 7 bases, with 14 bases left between them. The CDR3 length is 14 residues. Germline-derived CDR1 and CDR2 are SGHNT and YENEEA. CDR3 coding DNA: TGTGCCAGCAGCTCCCCTGGAAGTAGGAATGAGCAGTTCTTC. Its translation: CASSSPGSRNEQFF.

There are many counts of this clonotype. Here the CDR3 DNA reads TGTGCCAGCAGTGTAACAAGCGGGGAGCTGTTTTTT. Translation: CASSVTSGELFF. The rearrangement links TRBV6-1 to TRBJ2-2; no clear D. Trimming shortened V by 4 bases and J by 7 bases, and 7 bases separated the two germline ends. This CDR3 has 12 amino acids. Per germline, CDR1 MNHNS and CDR2 SASEGT.

The chain links TRBV12-3 or TRBV12-4 to TRBJ1-5, with D unclear. The V end was cut by 1 base, the J end by 2 bases, with 15 bases between. The CDR3 extends over 17 amino acids. The CDR3 DNA reads TGTGCCAGCAGTTTAGTAGTAGGAGGGATTGGCAATCAGCCCCAGCATTTT. Residues: CASSLVVGGIGNQPQHF.

The chain employs TRBV7-2 and TRBJ1-1, with TRBD1 matching 9 bases. J gave up 6 bases and V 4 bases, and 6 bases lay outside the gene matches. This CDR3 spans 14 amino acids. Germline CDR1 is SGHTA and CDR2 is FQGNSA. The CDR3 spells CASSSRTGDPEAFF. CDR3 nucleotide sequence: TGTGCCAGCAGCTCGCGGACAGGGGATCCTGAAGCTTTCTTT.

The rearrangement uses TRBV5-6 and TRBJ2-1; no reliable D call. V was pared by 1 base and J by 0 bases, with 8 bases between. The V gene's germline CDR1 is SGHDT and CDR2 YYEEEE. This CDR3 region has 15 residues. In nucleotides, the CDR3 is TGTGCCAGCAGCTTGCCGGCGGACTCCTACAATGAGCAGTTCTTC. Amino acid sequence: CASSLPADSYNEQFF.